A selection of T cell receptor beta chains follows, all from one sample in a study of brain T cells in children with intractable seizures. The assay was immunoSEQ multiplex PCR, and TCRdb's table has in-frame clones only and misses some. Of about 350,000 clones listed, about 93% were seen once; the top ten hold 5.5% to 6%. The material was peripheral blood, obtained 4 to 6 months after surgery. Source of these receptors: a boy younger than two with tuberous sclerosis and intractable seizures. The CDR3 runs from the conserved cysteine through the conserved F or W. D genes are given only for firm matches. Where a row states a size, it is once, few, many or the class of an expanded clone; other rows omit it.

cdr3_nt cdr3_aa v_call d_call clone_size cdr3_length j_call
TGCGCCAGCAGGCGGGACAGTGATCAGCCCCAGCATTTT CASRRDSDQPQHF TRBV5-1 TRBD1 NA 13 TRBJ1-5
TGTGCCAGCAGCTCCACCTACGAGCAGTACTTC CASSSTYEQYF TRBV11-2 NA few 11 TRBJ2-7
TGTGCCACCACCAAACAGGCTTCGGGTGAAAAACTGTTTTTT CATTKQASGEKLFF TRBV15 NA NA 14 TRBJ1-4
TGTGCCAGTAGTAACCTTCTGGGGCAATATGGCTACACCTTC CASSNLLGQYGYTF TRBV19 NA NA 14 TRBJ1-2
TGCAGCGTTCCCCGAGTAGGGACACCAAACCCTGGTGAGCAGTTCTTC CSVPRVGTPNPGEQFF TRBV29-1 NA NA 16 TRBJ2-1
TGTGCCACCAGCAGAGACGTCCGTATCCCCAAAAACATTCAGTACTTC CATSRDVRIPKNIQYF TRBV15 NA NA 16 TRBJ2-4
TGTGCCAGCACCACAGGGGGTTATTCACCCCTCCACTTT CASTTGGYSPLHF TRBV12-3/TRBV12-4 TRBD1 NA 13 TRBJ1-6
TGTGCCATCTTGAGGGAAAGGGGCACTGAAGCTTTCTTT CAILRERGTEAFF TRBV10-3 NA once 13 TRBJ1-1
TGTGCCAGCAGCCCCGGGACTTACCAAGAGACCCAGTACTTC CASSPGTYQETQYF TRBV6-5 NA NA 14 TRBJ2-5
TGCGCCAGCAGTGAGCCGGGGGCATGGTATGGCTACACCTTC CASSEPGAWYGYTF TRBV10-2 NA NA 14 TRBJ1-2
TGTGCCAGCACCTACTTCGAGGCATTACGCGGCTACACCTTC CASTYFEALRGYTF TRBV5-4 NA NA 14 TRBJ1-2
TGCGCCAGCAGCCAAGGGATGCAGGGCATGAACACTGAAGCTTTCTTT CASSQGMQGMNTEAFF TRBV4-1 NA once 16 TRBJ1-1
TGTGCCTGGACCCCTCGGACAGCCTTTTATAATTCACCCCTCCACTTT CAWTPRTAFYNSPLHF TRBV30 NA NA 16 TRBJ1-6
TGTGCCAGCAGCTTAGACAGTTCCCTGATTCCACGTCAACTACGAGCACCCGAGCAGTACTTC CASSLDSSLIPRQLRAPEQYF TRBV11-3 NA NA 21 TRBJ2-7
TGTGCCAGCAGTTATCAGGGTCTGAACACTGAAGCTTTCTTT CASSYQGLNTEAFF TRBV6-5 NA NA 14 TRBJ1-1
TGTGCCAGCAGCTCCTACCTCGAAGGGGCACGTTATGGCTACACCTTC CASSSYLEGARYGYTF TRBV7-2 NA once 16 TRBJ1-2
TGTGCCAGCTTAACTAGCGGGAGAGCTAATGAGCAGTTCTTC CASLTSGRANEQFF TRBV7-9 TRBD2 NA 14 TRBJ2-1
TGTGCCAGCAGCTTGCCGGGCCCCTCTGGAAACACCATATATTTT CASSLPGPSGNTIYF TRBV5-4 NA NA 15 TRBJ1-3
TGCGCCAGCAGCCAGGGACGGAGGTTTATGAACACTGAAGCTTTCTTT CASSQGRRFMNTEAFF TRBV5-1 NA NA 16 TRBJ1-1
TGTGCCAGCAGTTCCTTAGGCTGGCCTGATTCACCCCTCCACTTT CASSSLGWPDSPLHF TRBV27 NA NA 15 TRBJ1-6
TGTGCCAGCACCAGGGACGGAAGCGTTTTAGTCGAAGCTTTCTTT CASTRDGSVLVEAFF TRBV6-5 NA NA 15 TRBJ1-1
TGTGCCAGCAGGGAACAAACAGGAATTAATGAAAAACTGTTTTTT CASREQTGINEKLFF TRBV2 NA NA 15 TRBJ1-4
TGTGCCAGCACGGAGGGGGCGGGATTGGTCGGGGAGCTGTTTTTT CASTEGAGLVGELFF TRBV27 NA NA 15 TRBJ2-2
TGTGCCAGCAGCTTAGCTGACGGGACAGGGGGCAATTACGAGCAGTACTTC CASSLADGTGGNYEQYF TRBV7-9 TRBD1 NA 17 TRBJ2-7
TGTGCCAGCAGCCCTCGCCCGGGTCGGGCGTCAGGAAACACCATATATTTT CASSPRPGRASGNTIYF TRBV7-2 NA NA 17 TRBJ1-3
TGTGCCAGCAGCTTAATGGAGGCGGGGAGTTCACCCCTCCACTTT CASSLMEAGSSPLHF TRBV7-9 NA few 15 TRBJ1-6
TGTGCCAGCAGTTTTAGTACTAGCGGGAGTGATGAGCAGTTCTTC CASSFSTSGSDEQFF TRBV27 TRBD2 NA 15 TRBJ2-1
TGTGCCAGCAGAGGGGGCGCTTATAATTCACCCCTCCACTTT CASRGGAYNSPLHF TRBV6-5 TRBD1 NA 14 TRBJ1-6
TGTGCCAGCAGCTTACATCGCGGGAGCGATAATGAGCAGTTCTTC CASSLHRGSDNEQFF TRBV11-2 TRBD2 NA 15 TRBJ2-1
TGTGCCAGCAGCCACCTAGGACTACAGAAGAGAGAGACCCAGTACTTC CASSHLGLQKRETQYF TRBV3-1/TRBV3-2 NA once 16 TRBJ2-5
TGTGCCAGCTCCAGGGGGACCTCTTTCTATGGCTACACCTTC CASSRGTSFYGYTF TRBV6-5 TRBD1 NA 14 TRBJ1-2
TGCGCCAGCAGCCCGACTCTAGCGGGGGCCACAGATACGCAGTATTTT CASSPTLAGATDTQYF TRBV5-1 TRBD2 NA 16 TRBJ2-3
TGTGCCAGCAGCTTAGTGGCGGGGCTCGGCGAAAAACTGTTTTTT CASSLVAGLGEKLFF TRBV7-9 NA NA 15 TRBJ1-4
TGCAGTGCTGGTGGGACCACTGAAGCTTTCTTT CSAGGTTEAFF TRBV20-1 NA NA 11 TRBJ1-1
TGTGCCAGCAGCTTGGTCTCCTCACCCCTCCACTTT CASSLVSSPLHF TRBV5-5 NA NA 12 TRBJ1-6
TGTGCCTGGAGTAGTCTAGCGTCCACAGATACGCAGTATTTT CAWSSLASTDTQYF TRBV30 NA NA 14 TRBJ2-3
TGTGCCAGCAGTGAAAACCCTCCCGACAGGGGCGCTTACGAGCAGTACTTC CASSENPPDRGAYEQYF TRBV6-1 TRBD1 NA 17 TRBJ2-7
TGTGCCAGCAGCAAGGGGCAGGGAAGGTCCTACGAGCAGTACTTC CASSKGQGRSYEQYF TRBV21-1 NA NA 15 TRBJ2-7
TGCGCCAGCAGCCCCAATATGTACAATGAGCAGTTCTTC CASSPNMYNEQFF TRBV4-1 NA once 13 TRBJ2-1
TGTGCCACCAGTGCCCTGGGTAGCGGGGGTTCAGATACGCAGTATTTT CATSALGSGGSDTQYF TRBV24-1 TRBD2 NA 16 TRBJ2-3
TGTGCCAGCAGCTTAGGACAGGGGGCGCCTGGAAACACCATATATTTT CASSLGQGAPGNTIYF TRBV7-9 TRBD1 NA 16 TRBJ1-3
TGTGCCAGCAGCTTTGGGACAGCAGGAAACACCATATATTTT CASSFGTAGNTIYF TRBV5-6 TRBD1 NA 14 TRBJ1-3
TGCAGTGCGAGTCGGCAGGCCGAAGAGACCCAGTACTTC CSASRQAEETQYF TRBV20-1 NA NA 13 TRBJ2-5
TGTGCCAGCACCCTAGGACAGGGGCCTACTGTATACGAGCAGTACTTC CASTLGQGPTVYEQYF TRBV7-8 TRBD1 NA 16 TRBJ2-7
TGTGCCAGCGGGCTCCCCTTTGGTACCTCTGGAAACACCATATATTTT CASGLPFGTSGNTIYF TRBV2 NA once 16 TRBJ1-3
TGTGCCAGCAGTACCCGGACAGGGAGATTCTACAATGAGCAGTTCTTC CASSTRTGRFYNEQFF TRBV27 TRBD1 NA 16 TRBJ2-1
TGTGCCAGCAGCCAAGTGCTGGCAATGAACACTGAAGCTTTCTTT CASSQVLAMNTEAFF TRBV3-1/TRBV3-2 NA NA 15 TRBJ1-1
TGCGCCAGCAGTCAATCGGAGCCAGGGGCGCGAGAGACCCAGTACTTC CASSQSEPGARETQYF TRBV23-1 NA NA 16 TRBJ2-5
TGTGCCTGGAGTCTAGCGGGATCCACAATGGAGCAGTTCTTC CAWSLAGSTMEQFF TRBV30 TRBD2 NA 14 TRBJ2-1
TGTGCCAGCGGCCTTCGACCGGGACCACAACCTTACTACGAGCAGTACTTC CASGLRPGPQPYYEQYF TRBV21-1 NA NA 17 TRBJ2-7
TGTGCCAGCAGTTACGGGCAGGCCTATAATTCACCCCTCCACTTT CASSYGQAYNSPLHF TRBV6-6 NA NA 15 TRBJ1-6
TGTGCCACCAGCGGACCGATTACAGGACAAAATGAAAAACTGTTTTTT CATSGPITGQNEKLFF TRBV15 NA NA 16 TRBJ1-4
TGCGCCAGCAGCCGAACAGGTTCCGAGACCCAGTACTTC CASSRTGSETQYF TRBV4-1 NA NA 13 TRBJ2-5
TGTGCCAGCAGTTTAAGGGGGAGGGGACGGTCCTTGTCGGGCAATCAGCCCCAGCATTTT CASSLRGRGRSLSGNQPQHF TRBV28 NA NA 20 TRBJ1-5
TGCGCCAGCAGCTTTGAGGAGATGAACACTGAAGCTTTCTTT CASSFEEMNTEAFF TRBV4-1 NA NA 14 TRBJ1-1
TGTGCCAGCAGACGGACGGGGGAGAACACTGAAGCTTTCTTT CASRRTGENTEAFF TRBV4-2 NA NA 14 TRBJ1-1
TGCGCCAGCAGGCCTAGACTAGCGGGACCCTACAATGAGCAGTTCTTC CASRPRLAGPYNEQFF TRBV5-1 TRBD2 NA 16 TRBJ2-1